A selection of T cell receptor beta chains follows, all from one sample in a study of T cell responses to AZD1222 COVID-19 vaccine. The protocol was immunoSEQ multiplex PCR, while the TCRdb copy is restricted to in-frame clones and leaves out a portion. The sample contains around 130,000 clones, 86% of which appear only once. The sample in question was peripheral blood, obtained on day 0 of AZD1222 vaccination. The receptors come from an adult in good health. CDR3s include the opening cysteine and the closing phenylalanine or tryptophan. Each record gives: V gene, J gene, CDR3 protein.

v_call: TRBV28
j_call: TRBJ1-5
cdr3_aa: CATYRGNYSNQPQHF

v_call: TRBV6-4
j_call: TRBJ1-5
cdr3_aa: CASSVNQPQHF

v_call: TRBV18
j_call: TRBJ1-2
cdr3_aa: CASSPGDGYTF

v_call: TRBV9
j_call: TRBJ2-2
cdr3_aa: CASSSRRDSQNTGELFF

v_call: TRBV9
j_call: TRBJ1-3
cdr3_aa: CASSVAGTGNGNTIYF

v_call: TRBV7-9
j_call: TRBJ2-4
cdr3_aa: CASSLAGQGYIQYF

v_call: TRBV29-1
j_call: TRBJ1-2
cdr3_aa: CSVEAGSGGYTF

v_call: TRBV10-2
j_call: TRBJ2-7
cdr3_aa: CASRTSGALEQYF

v_call: TRBV7-3
j_call: TRBJ2-1
cdr3_aa: CASSLRLSGYNEQFF

v_call: TRBV6-1
j_call: TRBJ2-1
cdr3_aa: CASSEGPWTSGVREQFF

v_call: TRBV11-3
j_call: TRBJ1-4
cdr3_aa: CASSLVGGRSEKLFF

v_call: TRBV2
j_call: TRBJ2-5
cdr3_aa: CASSEAPETQYF

v_call: TRBV10-3
j_call: TRBJ2-2
cdr3_aa: CAISENRVDAGELFF

v_call: TRBV19
j_call: TRBJ2-2
cdr3_aa: CASSRDREGTGELFF

v_call: TRBV30
j_call: TRBJ1-6
cdr3_aa: CAWSVLGRNNSPLHF

v_call: TRBV5-6
j_call: TRBJ1-2
cdr3_aa: CASSFRDRLSVGYTF

v_call: TRBV28
j_call: TRBJ1-4
cdr3_aa: CASSLPTGSEKLFF

v_call: TRBV19
j_call: TRBJ2-6
cdr3_aa: CASSIAGAGANVLTF

v_call: TRBV21-1
j_call: TRBJ2-7
cdr3_aa: CASSKAGSGTTYEQYF

v_call: TRBV11-2
j_call: TRBJ2-2
cdr3_aa: CASSLGSSTGELFF

v_call: TRBV18
j_call: TRBJ1-2
cdr3_aa: CASSQGQEIYGYTF

v_call: TRBV20-1
j_call: TRBJ2-1
cdr3_aa: CSAASYNEQFF

v_call: TRBV7-9
j_call: TRBJ1-2
cdr3_aa: CASSFGTGENNYGYTF

v_call: TRBV29-1
j_call: TRBJ2-5
cdr3_aa: CSVGRAGTEQETQYF

v_call: TRBV7-2
j_call: TRBJ1-2
cdr3_aa: CASSIQPSGDKIYTF

v_call: TRBV4-1
j_call: TRBJ1-2
cdr3_aa: CASSQGQNPPGYTF

v_call: TRBV7-9
j_call: TRBJ2-1
cdr3_aa: CASSLAGRGDEQFF

v_call: TRBV27
j_call: TRBJ1-5
cdr3_aa: CASRGAGNQPQHF

v_call: TRBV5-4
j_call: TRBJ1-3
cdr3_aa: CASSLGISGNTIYF

v_call: TRBV30
j_call: TRBJ1-5
cdr3_aa: CAWSAGTGSREPQHF

v_call: TRBV28
j_call: TRBJ2-2
cdr3_aa: CASRSGTDNTGELFF

v_call: TRBV29-1
j_call: TRBJ2-3
cdr3_aa: CSVDWGQGSGTQYF

v_call: TRBV28
j_call: TRBJ2-7
cdr3_aa: CASSLPSYEQYF

v_call: TRBV29-1
j_call: TRBJ2-2
cdr3_aa: CSGYMDGNTGELFF

v_call: TRBV29-1
j_call: TRBJ1-4
cdr3_aa: CSVTRGTLTNEKLFF

v_call: TRBV5-1
j_call: TRBJ2-1
cdr3_aa: CASSLEARAYNEQFF

v_call: TRBV28
j_call: TRBJ1-5
cdr3_aa: CASRPQGAGNQPQHF

v_call: TRBV7-8
j_call: TRBJ1-1
cdr3_aa: CASSLEGRGTEAFF

v_call: TRBV7-9
j_call: TRBJ2-7
cdr3_aa: CASSLDHYEQYF

v_call: TRBV7-3
j_call: TRBJ2-2
cdr3_aa: CASSLSPVTGELFF

v_call: TRBV20-1
j_call: TRBJ1-1
cdr3_aa: CSASDPGQGNTEAFF

v_call: TRBV7-6
j_call: TRBJ2-3
cdr3_aa: CASTPFGSRGADTQYF

v_call: TRBV5-4
j_call: TRBJ1-2
cdr3_aa: CASSLVDSPYGYTF

v_call: TRBV7-3
j_call: TRBJ2-7
cdr3_aa: CASSSKGSTSGGVYEQYF